This is a list of T cell receptor beta chains from one sample in a study of T cells in Graves' hyperthyroidism and ophthalmopathy. One entry per CDR3 protein, called by TCRdb with MiXCR from the multiplex PCR reads. The data show about 420,000 distinct CDR3 sequences, with approximately 14% seen just once and around 14% held by the top ten. The sequenced sample was blood. The origin of the receptors is a woman between 18 and 29 years old with Graves' hyperthyroidism. Both conserved end residues are part of each CDR3. A D gene is named only where the DNA matches it firmly. Rows may omit the clone size; those that give it use once, few, many or a size class.

CDR3 DNA,CDR3 protein,J gene,clone size,V gene,D gene
TGCAGCCATAGGACAGGGCGAAACACAGATACGCAGTATTTT,CSHRTGRNTDTQYF,TRBJ2-3,-,TRBV29-1,TRBD1
TGTGCCACCAGTCCCCAGGACAGACTTCTCAATGAGCAGTTCTTC,CATSPQDRLLNEQFF,TRBJ2-1,-,TRBV24-1,-
TGCGCCAGCAGTGGGACAGAGGCCGGGGAGCTGTTTTTT,CASSGTEAGELFF,TRBJ2-2,-,TRBV10-1,-
TGTGCCAGCAGCCAAGATTGGGGACAGCTTTCAGAACTGTTTTTT,CASSQDWGQLSELFF,TRBJ1-4,-,TRBV4-2,TRBD1
TGCAGCGCTAAACTGTTAGACACTGAAGCTTTCTTT,CSAKLLDTEAFF,TRBJ1-1,-,TRBV29-1,-
TGTGCCAGCAGTTTAGGGGACAGGGAACGAGACGAGCAGTACTTC,CASSLGDRERDEQYF,TRBJ2-7,many,TRBV12-3/TRBV12-4,TRBD1
TGTGCCAGCAACTTGCAAAACACCGGGGAGCTGTTTTTT,CASNLQNTGELFF,TRBJ2-2,-,TRBV5-6,-
TGCAGTGCGCCAGGGGGTGGTTCTGAAGCTTTCTTT,CSAPGGGSEAFF,TRBJ1-1,many,TRBV20-1,TRBD1
TGTGCCAGCAGCTCTACCTCTGGACAGGGGAAATACGACGAGCAGTACTTC,CASSSTSGQGKYDEQYF,TRBJ2-7,few,TRBV7-9,TRBD1
TGTGCCAGCAGTTACATGGGGGGGGCCTGGAATGAGCAGTTCTTC,CASSYMGGAWNEQFF,TRBJ2-1,many,TRBV6-2/TRBV6-3,-
TGTGCCAGCTTAAGGCGGAAGAACACTGAAGCTTTCTTT,CASLRRKNTEAFF,TRBJ1-1,many,TRBV28,-
TGTGCCAGCAGCTTGCCTTGGGGGAAGATGGACTCCTACGAGCAGTACTTC,CASSLPWGKMDSYEQYF,TRBJ2-7,-,TRBV5-6,-
TGTGCCAGTAGTATTAACGGGGGTCAGCCCCAGCATTTT,CASSINGGQPQHF,TRBJ1-5,-,TRBV19,-
TGCAGTGCTAGAAGGTTAGGGGTTAATTCACCCCTCCACTTT,CSARRLGVNSPLHF,TRBJ1-6,many,TRBV20-1,-
TGTGCCAGCTTAACAGGAAAGACTGAAGCTTTCTTT,CASLTGKTEAFF,TRBJ1-1,few,TRBV6-1,-
TGTGCCAGCCAAACCCGACTAAACACTGAAGCTTTCTTT,CASQTRLNTEAFF,TRBJ1-1,few,TRBV6-1,-
TGTGCCAGCTCACCCCTCGGACTAGCGGGGCAATACAATGAGCAGTTCTTC,CASSPLGLAGQYNEQFF,TRBJ2-1,many,TRBV18,TRBD2
TGCAGTGCCGTCATGTCAAGTAGTTACGAGCAGTACTTC,CSAVMSSSYEQYF,TRBJ2-7,-,TRBV20-1,-
TGTGCCAGCAGCAGGGGGACCTTGAGGACCTACAATGAGCAGTTCTTC,CASSRGTLRTYNEQFF,TRBJ2-1,many,TRBV7-9,-
TGTGCCAGCAGTTATTACAGCAGCACAGATACGCAGTATTTT,CASSYYSSTDTQYF,TRBJ2-3,-,TRBV27,-
TGTGCCAGCAGTTACTCTCTAGCGGGGGGTAACAATGAGCAGTTCTTC,CASSYSLAGGNNEQFF,TRBJ2-1,many,TRBV6-5,TRBD2
TGTGCCAGCAGCTTAGATTGGAGACAGCGGATAAACTATGGCTACACCTTC,CASSLDWRQRINYGYTF,TRBJ1-2,many,TRBV11-2,-
TGTGCCAGCAGCCGGGCCGATAACTATGGCTACACCTTC,CASSRADNYGYTF,TRBJ1-2,many,TRBV7-8,-
TGTGCCAGCAGTGAAGATTTGGGTGGGCTAGGTACCGGGGAGCTGTTTTTT,CASSEDLGGLGTGELFF,TRBJ2-2,-,TRBV2,-
TGCAGTGCAATAAGCGGGAGTCCTTACAATGAGCAGTTCTTC,CSAISGSPYNEQFF,TRBJ2-1,-,TRBV20-1,TRBD2
TGCAGTGCTTTAGGGGTGAGGGAATCCTACGAGCAGTACTTC,CSALGVRESYEQYF,TRBJ2-7,many,TRBV20-1,-
TGTGCCACCAGTGATATAGGGGGGACCCAGTACTTC,CATSDIGGTQYF,TRBJ2-5,few,TRBV24-1,-
TGTGCCAGCAGGAGGCCTTCCTACAATGAGCAGTTCTTC,CASRRPSYNEQFF,TRBJ2-1,many,TRBV6-2/TRBV6-3,-
TGTGCCAGCAGCTTAGAAGGTGGTGAAAAACTGTTTTTT,CASSLEGGEKLFF,TRBJ1-4,-,TRBV7-9,-
TGTGCCAGCAACCGCAGACCTAGCAATCAGCCCCAGCATTTT,CASNRRPSNQPQHF,TRBJ1-5,many,TRBV28,-
TGTGCCAGCAGCCCCGGGGGGGGCGCTAGCGAGCAGTTCTTC,CASSPGGGASEQFF,TRBJ2-1,many,TRBV3-1,TRBD2
TGCAGTGCTTCAATACAGGGATCGAACTATGGCTACACCTTC,CSASIQGSNYGYTF,TRBJ1-2,many,TRBV20-1,-
TGTGCCAGCAGTCCCCCCCCCGGACAGGGTCTAGTCGATGGCTACACCTTC,CASSPPPGQGLVDGYTF,TRBJ1-2,few,TRBV28,TRBD1
TGTGCCAGCCGGGGGGGGCCGACCTACGAGCAGTACTTC,CASRGGPTYEQYF,TRBJ2-7,many,TRBV28,TRBD2
TGCGCCAGCAGCCCGGAGGCGCCCGCCTACGAGCAGTACTTC,CASSPEAPAYEQYF,TRBJ2-7,-,TRBV5-1,-
TGTGCCAGCAGTTACACCAAGCGGGGGGGCACAGATACGCAGTATTTT,CASSYTKRGGTDTQYF,TRBJ2-3,-,TRBV6-9,TRBD2
TGCAGTGCTAAACCGGACTACATGGGGCAGTTCTTC,CSAKPDYMGQFF,TRBJ2-1,-,TRBV20-1,-
TGTGCCAGCAGTCAGTCCGGGACAGGAGATCAGCCCCAGCATTTT,CASSQSGTGDQPQHF,TRBJ1-5,-,TRBV12-3/TRBV12-4,TRBD1
TGTGCCAGCAGCGTAGGATCCGGCGCTGGAAACACCATATATTTT,CASSVGSGAGNTIYF,TRBJ1-3,-,TRBV9,-
TGTGCCAGCAGCCCCGGACCGGGACAGTTCTACGAGCAGTACTTC,CASSPGPGQFYEQYF,TRBJ2-7,many,TRBV11-3,TRBD1
TGTGCCAGCAGCGCCGTGGCCGGCGGGGGGGACAATGAGCAGTTCTTC,CASSAVAGGGDNEQFF,TRBJ2-1,few,TRBV9,TRBD2
TGTGCCAGCAGCTTAACTCGAGTAGTTCGGGATGAGCAGTTCTTC,CASSLTRVVRDEQFF,TRBJ2-1,many,TRBV11-2,-
TGTGCCGTGAGAGGACAGGGTTCCTACGAGCAGTACTTC,CAVRGQGSYEQYF,TRBJ2-7,many,TRBV10-3,TRBD1